This T cell receptor (beta chain) was documented in a study of Graves' ophthalmopathy and Graves' hyperthyroidism. Findings of the study overall: Ophthalmopathy could be told apart from stable hyperthyroidism by a 13-signature model (about 88% sensitivity, around 79% specificity).

Losses at the gene ends were 0 bases for V and 0 bases for J; bases not matched to a gene: 6. Germline-derived CDR1 and CDR2 are SGHTA and FQGNSA. The CDR3 is 17 amino acids. Diagnosis used clinical symptoms, serum thyroxine, TRAb, thyroid ultrasound and orbital computed tomography. The authors amplified TCR beta CDR3 regions, and they did so from RNA transcripts for repertoire sequencing. First-round RT-PCR used HTBI primers; second-round multiplex PCR followed. TCRdb analysed the multiplex PCR reads with MiXCR anew, one entry per CDR3 protein. The sample includes under 250,000 distinct CDR3 sequences, roughly 21% of them seen just once. This clonotype was picked up many times. Its specificity is not known.

Source material: peripheral blood. This chain uses TRBV7-2 with TRBJ2-7, with 9 bases aligning to TRBD1. This receptor was taken from a woman in her forties or fifties with Graves' ophthalmopathy. CDR3 amino acids: CASSLALPGQGSYEQYF. In DNA, the CDR3 is TGTGCCAGCAGCTTAGCACTACCGGGACAGGGCTCCTACGAGCAGTACTTC.